These 23 T cell receptor beta chains came from one sample sequenced in a study of control samples from healthy donors and cancer patients. Clones were read by immunoSEQ multiplex PCR, and TCRdb kept only the in-frame ones, dropping some. This table has some 120,000 clones, over 75% appearing once. The material sequenced was blood. The origin of the receptors is a man between 18 and 29 years old in good health.

The CDR3, as DNA: TGTGCCAGCAGCTGGGGACTTAATCAGCCCCAGCATTTT. Amino acid sequence: CASSWGLNQPQHF. This chain joins TRBV6-2 or TRBV6-3 and TRBJ1-5, with a tentative D call TRBD1 (5 bases). Trimming left V 6 bases short and J 4 bases short, with 10 bases between. The germline V gene encodes CDR1 MNHEY and CDR2 SVGEGT. The CDR3 contains 13 residues.

Turning to this clone: One end of the junction varies from germline; a read error may be responsible. V gene TRBV5-1 combines with J gene TRBJ1-2, with 8 bases that match TRBD1. The V gene's germline CDR1 is SGHRS and CDR2 YFSETQ. The CDR3 is 13 residues long. The CDR3: CASSLDREYGYTF. For the CDR3, the DNA is TGCGCCAGCAGTTTGGACAGGGAATATGGCTACACCTTC.

This clone was seen a single time. The chain has TRBV27 and TRBJ1-1; a possible D gene is TRBD1 (6 bases). This CDR3 is 13 amino acids long. V was trimmed by 5 bases and J by 4 bases, leaving 11 bases between them. In germline, CDR1 is MNHEY, CDR2 SMNVEV (reference sequence). CDR3: CASSLGGGTEAFF. The DNA of the CDR3 is TGTGCCAGCAGTCTAGGGGGGGGCACTGAAGCTTTCTTT.

V is TRBV21-1 and J is TRBJ2-7; TRBD1, the D gene given by the table, was not confirmed from the DNA. TRBV21-1 is noted as a pseudogene. The CDR3 extends over 9 amino acids. The CDR3 DNA is TGTGCCAGCAGCAAAGGGCCGTACTTC. Translation gives CASSKGPYF.

The chain couples TRBV12-5 to TRBJ2-1, with 7 bases fitting TRBD1. CDR1 is LGHNT, CDR2 FRNRAP, per germline. With V trimmed by 4 bases and J by 4 bases, 13 bases remained unmatched. This CDR3 has 17 residues. CDR3 protein: CASGSPQDRAGYNEQFF. Here the CDR3 DNA reads TGTGCTAGTGGTTCGCCGCAAGACAGGGCGGGTTACAATGAGCAGTTCTTC.

The chain recombines TRBV19 with TRBJ2-1; TRBD2 matches at 11 bases. J was trimmed by 0 bases and V by 4 bases; bases with no gene match: 14. The CDR3 extends over 20 amino acids. From germline, CDR1 is LNHDA and CDR2 SQIVND (reference sequence). CDR3 sequence: CASSRVSGRVQMSSYNEQFF. DNA of the CDR3: TGTGCCAGTAGTAGGGTTAGCGGGAGGGTCCAGATGAGCTCCTACAATGAGCAGTTCTTC.

The chain uses TRBV2 and TRBJ2-7, with 13 nucleotides matching TRBD2. The CDR3 contains 16 residues. Germline V gene data show CDR1 as SNHLY and CDR2 as FYNNEI. Trimming cost V 3 bases and J 1 base; bases outside gene matches: 3. The CDR3 spells CASSDGTSGASYEQYV. The CDR3 DNA reads as TGTGCCAGCAGTGACGGGACTAGCGGGGCATCCTACGAGCAGTACGTC.

This chain connects TRBV12-3 or TRBV12-4 to TRBJ2-7; 9 bases align to TRBD1. The ends lost 7 bases at V and 6 bases at J; junction bases unmatched: 7. The CDR3 sequence is 13 residues long. In DNA, the CDR3 is TGTGCCAGCACCCCGGGACAGGGCTTCGAGCAGTACTTC. It yields the protein CASTPGQGFEQYF.

The chain has TRBV4-1 and TRBJ1-5; 7 bases are shared with TRBD1. Germline CDR1 and CDR2: MGHRA and YSYEKL. The CDR3 spans 17 residues. With V trimmed by 2 bases and J by 1 base, 8 bases remained unmatched. In nucleotides, the CDR3 is TGCGCCAGCAGCCAAATGTATAGGGGGCAGAGCAATCAGCCCCAGCATTTT. This gives the protein CASSQMYRGQSNQPQHF.

This clone occurred a few times. J is TRBJ1-2 and V is TRBV14; 8 bases are shared with TRBD1. CDR1 and CDR2 from the germline V gene are SGHDN and FVKESK. The CDR3 covers 16 residues. Trimming at V came to 4 bases and at J to 4 bases, leaving 11 bases not matched to a gene. CDR3 in amino acids: CASSRPGGSTGYGYTF. DNA of the CDR3: TGTGCCAGCAGCCGACCAGGGGGCTCAACAGGCTATGGCTACACCTTC. Together with reference TRBV14 and TRBJ1-2, the CDR3 gives the full variable domain: EAGVTQFPSHSVIEKGQTVTLRCDPISGHDNLYWYRRVMGKEIKFLLHFVKESKQDESGMPNNRFLAERTGGTYSTLKVQPAELEDSGVYFCASSRPGGSTGYGYTFGSGTRLTVV.

For the CDR3, the DNA is TGTGCCAGCACCAGTATACAGGGGGCAAACGAGCAGTACGTC. Encoded protein: CASTSIQGANEQYV. The chain links TRBV13 to TRBJ2-7, with 9 bases that match TRBD1. V shed 7 bases and J 5 bases; nucleotides not matched to a gene: 9. CDR3 length: 14 residues. Germline CDR1 PRHDT, CDR2 FYEKMQ (reference sequence).

This sequence joins TRBV14 and TRBJ1-2, with TRBD1 matching over 8 bases. V lost 1 base to trimming and J lost 9 bases; unmatched junction nucleotides: 4. This CDR3 comprises 13 residues. Germline V gene lookup returns CDR1 SGHDN and CDR2 FVKESK. The DNA for the CDR3 is TGTGCCAGCAGCCAAGCAGGGGGCGGGAGCTACACCTTC. Protein: CASSQAGGGSYTF.

As DNA, the CDR3 is TGTGCCAGCAGGAGGCGGCCAGGGGAAGGCTACACCTTC. It encodes CASRRRPGEGYTF. The genes are TRBV6-5 and TRBJ1-2; weak D call: TRBD1 (6 bases). Trimming left V 6 bases short and J 8 bases short, with 16 bases between. This CDR3 has 13 residues. CDR1 is MNHEY, CDR2 SVGAGI, per germline.

The chain is built from TRBV5-8 and TRBJ2-3, with 16 bases fitting TRBD2. CDR1 and CDR2 (germline): SGHTS, YDEGEE. The CDR3 contains 16 residues. The V segment lost 4 bases and the J segment 2 bases; nucleotides outside the gene matches: 1. CDR3 protein: CASSGTSGRATDTQYF. CDR3 nucleotides: TGTGCCAGCAGCGGGACTAGCGGGAGGGCCACAGATACGCAGTATTTT.

This chain joins TRBV5-1 and TRBJ2-7; D gene uncertain. CDR3 length: 14 amino acids. V dropped 2 bases and J dropped 5 bases, with 14 bases sitting between them. Germline lookup yields CDR1 SGHRS and CDR2 YFSETQ. Written as DNA, the CDR3 is TGCGCCAGCAGCTTCCTACGGGTATCAGACGAGCAGTACTTC. Its translation: CASSFLRVSDEQYF.

The chain couples TRBV24-1 to TRBJ1-5; maybe TRBD1 (5 bases). Germline loops: CDR1 KGHDR, CDR2 SFDVKD. V was pared by 4 bases and J by 7 bases, with 16 bases between. This CDR3 comprises 15 residues. As DNA, the CDR3 is TGTGCCACCAGTGAGGGGGACCCTGGGGACCAGCCCCAGCATTTT. The encoded protein is CATSEGDPGDQPQHF.

The rearrangement uses TRBV9 and TRBJ2-5; the match to TRBD1 covers 7 bases. J was trimmed by 2 bases and V by 3 bases; bases with no gene match: 4. Germline lookup yields CDR1 SGDLS and CDR2 YYNGEE. The CDR3 loop spans 14 amino acids. The CDR3 protein is CASSEGTEQETQYF. In nucleotides, the CDR3 is TGTGCCAGCAGCGAAGGGACAGAACAAGAGACCCAGTACTTC.

CDR3: CASSQAGDSQYF. The CDR3 DNA reads TGTGCCAGCAGCCAAGCCGGAGACTCCCAGTACTTC. The J gene is TRBJ2-5, the V gene TRBV3-1 (or the pseudogene TRBV3-2); D remains ambiguous. V lost 1 base and J lost 9, with 9 bases in between. The CDR3 sequence is 12 residues long. Germline V CDR1 and CDR2: LGHDT, YNNKEL (reference sequence).

The rearrangement links TRBV9 to TRBJ1-1, with TRBD1 as a possible D gene (6 bases). The CDR3 has 15 residues. V was trimmed by 3 bases and J by 4 bases, leaving 16 bases between them. CDR1 and CDR2 (germline): SGDLS, YYNGEE. DNA of the CDR3: TGTGCCAGCAGCGCTTGGACAGTTGGGGGCACTGAAGCTTTCTTT. Translation: CASSAWTVGGTEAFF.

The J gene is TRBJ1-1, the V gene TRBV29-1, with no clear D. CDR1 and CDR2 from the germline V gene are SQVTM and ANQGSEA. CDR3 length equals 12 residues. The CDR3 coding sequence is TGCGCGACATTACAGACGAACACTGAAGCTTTCTTT. Protein sequence: CATLQTNTEAFF.

This rearrangement joins TRBV5-1 to TRBJ2-1; D unclear. The length of the CDR3 is 12 residues. V was shortened by 6 bases and J by 9 bases, with 13 bases between the two germline ends. Germline V lookup: CDR1 SGHRS, CDR2 YFSETQ. The CDR3 loop is CASMGDSREQFF. The CDR3 DNA is TGCGCCAGCATGGGTGATTCTCGTGAGCAGTTCTTC.

The chain employs TRBV6-1 and TRBJ2-7; no reliable D call. There are 15 residues in the CDR3. Germline lookup yields CDR1 MNHNS and CDR2 SASEGT. The germline V and J ends were trimmed by 0 bases and 3 bases, with 12 bases remaining between them. CDR3 protein: CASSEAWEGIYEQYV. Written as DNA, the CDR3 is TGTGCCAGCAGTGAAGCGTGGGAAGGTATCTACGAGCAGTACGTC.

This chain connects TRBV9 to TRBJ1-1; D not certain. Between the trimmed V and J ends, which lost 2 bases and 1 base, there was a span of 9 bases. Germline V gene sequence: CDR1 SGDLS, CDR2 YYNGEE. The CDR3 is 14 amino acids. The CDR3, as DNA: TGTGCCAGCAGCGTGGACGGAGGGAACACTGAAGCTTTCTTT. Its translation: CASSVDGGNTEAFF.